Each of the 20 T cell receptor beta chains below was sequenced from the same sample in a study of blood T cells in healthy people across ages. For the second PCR, which ran for about 6 to 11 cycles, a sample-barcoded 5' primer and a J-beta primer mix were used. Each CDR3 protein is one row after TCRdb ran MiXCR on the 5' RACE reads. The table lists fewer than 600,000 distinct CDR3 sequences, about 27% of them singletons, with about 3.9% in the top ten. These sequences were also reported in another study, on T cells of mothers and their children.

The sequenced material came from blood. The receptors stem from a boy aged 2 to 10 in good health.

This clonotype was observed a handful of times. The chain employs TRBV10-3 and TRBJ1-1, with TRBD1 matching over 7 bases. This CDR3 region has 14 residues. Unmatched junction bases numbered 9, after V lost 4 bases and J lost 7 bases. Germline CDR1 and CDR2: ENHRY and SYGVKD. The CDR3 nucleotides read TGTGCCATCAGTGGGGACAGTCCCCGTTATGAAGCTTTCTTT. It yields the protein CAISGDSPRYEAFF.

This chain joins TRBV9 and TRBJ2-3, with 8 bases that match TRBD2. V trimming: 0 bases; J trimming: 2 bases; junction bases outside the gene matches: 5. This CDR3 is built from 16 residues. Germline loops: CDR1 SGDLS, CDR2 YYNGEE. The CDR3, as DNA: TGTGCCAGCAGCGTAGACCGAGCGGGAGTCACAGATACGCAGTATTTT. Translation: CASSVDRAGVTDTQYF. The variable domain in full, with the rest retrieved from reference TRBV9 and TRBJ2-3, is DSGVTQTPKHLITATGQRVTLRCSPRSGDLSVYWYQQSLDQGLQFLIQYYNGEERAKGNILERFSAQQFPDLHSELNLSSLELGDSALYFCASSVDRAGVTDTQYFGPGTRLTVL.

This clonotype was seen more than once but under ten times. CDR3 amino acids: CASSLGRPPGELFF. The DNA for the CDR3 is TGCGCCAGCAGCCTTGGACGCCCACCCGGGGAGCTGTTTTTT. The rearrangement uses TRBV5-1 and TRBJ2-2; D is ambiguous. The V gene lost 4 bases and the J gene lost 6 bases, with 13 bases spanning the gap. The CDR3 has 14 residues. Germline CDR1 and CDR2: SGHRS and YFSETQ.

This clonotype was detected a few times. The rearrangement links TRBV18 to TRBJ2-1, with D tentatively TRBD1 (5 bases). The last part of the DNA fits TRBJ2-7 better; the J call may be wrong. Germline loops: CDR1 KGHSH, CDR2 LQKENI. The CDR3 has 14 residues. The CDR3 sequence: CASSPFARAHEQYF. Here the CDR3 DNA reads TGTGCCAGCTCACCATTCGCCAGGGCTCACGAGCAGTACTTC.

The chain is built from TRBV4-2 and TRBJ2-5; the match to TRBD2 covers 7 bases. V lost 4 bases to trimming and J lost 2 bases; unmatched junction nucleotides: 4. CDR3 length: 14 residues. In germline, CDR1 is LGHNA, CDR2 YNFKEQ. As DNA, the CDR3 is TGTGCCAGCAGCCGAGGGACTAAGCAAGAGACCCAGTACTTC. Translation: CASSRGTKQETQYF.

The V gene is TRBV15, the J gene TRBJ2-4, with D possibly TRBD1 on 6 matching bases. The CDR3 is made up of 15 amino acids. Trimming shortened V by 1 base and J by 9 bases, and 16 bases separated the two germline ends. CDR1 is LNHNV and CDR2 is YYDKDF in the germline V gene (reference sequence). The CDR3 coding sequence is TGTGCCACCAGCAGAGGGGCAGGGGTCAAAGGCATTCAGTACTTC. Its translation: CATSRGAGVKGIQYF.

The genes are TRBV7-9 and TRBJ2-5; possibly TRBD2 for D (6 bases). V lost 5 bases, J lost 1 base, and 11 bases lay in between. CDR1 and CDR2 from the germline V gene are SEHNR and FQNEAQ (reference sequence). The CDR3 sequence is 14 residues long. CDR3 loop: CASSAGRSQETQYF. The CDR3 bases are TGTGCCAGCAGCGCGGGACGGTCCCAAGAGACCCAGTACTTC.

The chain carries TRBV27 and TRBJ2-4; perhaps TRBD1 as D (6 bases). Germline V gives CDR1 MNHEY, CDR2 SMNVEV (reference sequence). V was clipped by 0 bases and J by 6 bases, with 12 bases between them. The CDR3 has 15 amino acids. The CDR3 bases are TGTGCCAGCAGTTTATCGCCCTCGGACAGAAACATTCAGTACTTC. Amino acid sequence: CASSLSPSDRNIQYF.

The chain has TRBV6-2 or TRBV6-3 and TRBJ2-7; 9 nucleotides agree with TRBD2. The ends lost 2 bases at V and 2 bases at J; junction bases unmatched: 7. This CDR3 has 16 amino acids. Germline values: CDR1 MNHEY, CDR2 SVGEGT. The CDR3, as DNA: TGTGCCAGCAGTTACCCGCCTAGCGGGATTACCTACGAGCAGTACTTC. Translating it yields CASSYPPSGITYEQYF.

This clonotype has just a few counts. The gene calls are TRBV9 and TRBJ2-6; TRBD1 matches 7 bases. This CDR3 is 15 amino acids long. Germline CDR1 and CDR2: SGDLS and YYNGEE. Trimming took 2 bases from V and 2 from J; bases not matched to a gene: 1. As DNA, the CDR3 is TGTGCCAGCAGCGTGACAGGGACTGGGGCCAACGTCCTGACTTTC. Its translation: CASSVTGTGANVLTF.

This clonotype was detected a few times. DNA of the CDR3: TGTGCCAGCAGCCAGCTGGGTCGTGAGCAGTTCTTC. It codes for CASSQLGREQFF. The chain joins TRBV3-1 to TRBJ2-5; D is unclear. The J call may be faulty, since TRBJ2-1 better matches the DNA end. CDR3 length: 12 amino acids. The germline V gene has CDR1 LGHDT and CDR2 YNNKEL (reference sequence).

The gene calls are TRBV5-1 and TRBJ2-5; 7 positions match TRBD2. The J call is doubtful: the DNA matches TRBJ2-7 better. This CDR3 spans 15 amino acids. From germline, CDR1 is SGHRS and CDR2 YFSETQ. This chain's CDR3 is CASSLEAGEDYEQYF. In DNA form, the CDR3 reads TGCGCCAGCAGCTTGGAGGCGGGAGAAGATTACGAGCAGTACTTC.

The V and J genes are TRBV5-1 and TRBJ1-1, with a weak D call TRBD1 (6 bases). Trimming took 4 bases from V and 1 from J, leaving 14 bases between them. CDR3 length: 15 residues. The germline CDR1 and CDR2 sequences are SGHRS and YFSETQ. The CDR3 DNA sequence: TGCGCCAGCAGCCTGGACGGACAGAGGAACACTGAAGCTTTCTTT. Translating gives CASSLDGQRNTEAFF. Supplemented by reference TRBV5-1 and TRBJ1-1, the full variable domain reads KAGVTQTPRYLIKTRGQQVTLSCSPISGHRSVSWYQQTPGQGLQFLFEYFSETQRNKGNFPGRFSGRQFSNSRSEMNVSTLELGDSALYLCASSLDGQRNTEAFFGQGTRLTVV.

V is TRBV5-1 and J is TRBJ1-1; the D gene is possibly TRBD1 (6 bases). Germline assignment: CDR1 SGHRS and CDR2 YFSETQ. This CDR3 region has 15 residues. Trimming shortened V by 0 bases and J by 5 bases, and 14 bases separated the two germline ends. This chain's CDR3 is CASSLDRAAGTEAFF. The DNA for the CDR3 is TGCGCCAGCAGCTTGGACAGGGCGGCGGGGACTGAAGCTTTCTTT.

This clonotype was picked up a small number of times. The chain recombines TRBV28 with TRBJ2-5; D is ambiguous. This CDR3 spans 13 amino acids. Per germline, CDR1 MDHEN and CDR2 SYDVKM. V was clipped by 4 bases and J by 2 bases, with 8 bases between them. The CDR3 reads CASSYGNQETQYF. The CDR3 nucleotides read TGTGCCAGCAGTTACGGAAATCAAGAGACCCAGTACTTC.

V and J are TRBV2 and TRBJ2-5, with D perhaps assigned TRBD1 or TRBD2 (5 bases each). The CDR3 contains 13 residues. Germline assignment: CDR1 SNHLY and CDR2 FYNNEI. V gave up 6 bases and J gave up 5 bases, with 13 bases separating them. CDR3 loop: CASSTGQAETQYF. Written as DNA, the CDR3 is TGTGCCAGCAGCACGGGGCAGGCGGAGACCCAGTACTTC.

This chain joins TRBV7-6 and TRBJ2-7; tentatively, D is TRBD2 (6 bases). Per germline, CDR1 SGHVS and CDR2 FNYEAQ. V was shortened by 2 bases and J by 0 bases, with 11 bases between the two germline ends. The CDR3 contains 15 residues. CDR3 sequence reads: CASSLRDGSSYEQYF. CDR3 bases: TGTGCCAGCAGCTTACGGGACGGGAGCTCCTACGAGCAGTACTTC.

There are many counts of this clonotype. The chain combines TRBV14 with TRBJ2-1; D unclear. V was pared by 1 base and J by 0 bases, with 10 bases between. This CDR3 is built from 16 residues. Germline assignment: CDR1 SGHDN and CDR2 FVKESK. The CDR3 DNA reads as TGTGCCAGCAGCCAAGTATCCGGGTACTCCTACAATGAGCAGTTCTTC. As protein: CASSQVSGYSYNEQFF.

The chain joins TRBV7-8 to TRBJ2-1, with TRBD1 matching 7 bases. V trimming: 5 bases; J trimming: 7 bases; junction bases outside the gene matches: 5. This CDR3 has 13 amino acids. Per germline, CDR1 SGHVS and CDR2 FQNEAQ. The DNA for the CDR3 is TGTGCCAGCAGCCCAAAACAGGGGAATGAGCAGTTCTTC. As protein: CASSPKQGNEQFF.

J is TRBJ1-3 and V is TRBV2; tentative D call: TRBD1 (5 bases). CDR3 size: 14 residues. V lost 7 bases and J 0 bases, leaving 10 bases between the germline ends. Per germline, CDR1 SNHLY and CDR2 FYNNEI. As DNA, the CDR3 is TGTGCCAGCATCAGGGATTTCTCTGGAAACACCATATATTTT. It specifies CASIRDFSGNTIYF.